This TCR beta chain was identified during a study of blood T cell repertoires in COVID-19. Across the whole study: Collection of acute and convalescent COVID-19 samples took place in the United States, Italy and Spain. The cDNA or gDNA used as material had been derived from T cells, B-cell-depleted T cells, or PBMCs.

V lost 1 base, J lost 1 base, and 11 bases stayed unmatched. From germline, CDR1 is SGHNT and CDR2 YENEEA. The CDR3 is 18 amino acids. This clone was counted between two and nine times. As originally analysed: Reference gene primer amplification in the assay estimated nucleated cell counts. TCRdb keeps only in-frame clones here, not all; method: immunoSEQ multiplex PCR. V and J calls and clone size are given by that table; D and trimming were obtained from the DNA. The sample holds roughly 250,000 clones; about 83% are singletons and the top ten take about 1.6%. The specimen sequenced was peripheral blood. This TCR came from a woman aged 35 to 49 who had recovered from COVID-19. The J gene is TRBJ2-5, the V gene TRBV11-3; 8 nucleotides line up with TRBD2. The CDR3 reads CASSLGFPRAGVQETQYF. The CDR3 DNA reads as TGTGCCAGCAGCTTAGGATTCCCCCGAGCGGGGGTCCAAGAGACCCAGTACTTC.